This T cell receptor beta chain was sequenced during a study of shared T cell receptors in the human thymus. TCRdb's copy holds only in-frame clones and misses some; the assay was immunoSEQ multiplex PCR. Among roughly 700,000 clones listed, roughly 90% were seen once. The same data also contributed to another study, on human thymus T cells. That paper notes: Infants served as donors; they were healthy and Finnish and were having corrective surgery for congenital heart defects. The thymus was resected at corrective cardiac surgery. What appeared biased in thymic and blood repertoires was the usage of V and J genes. Thymic TCR repertoires of unrelated people reportedly overlapped highly.

This receptor was identified in a boy under three years old with a congenital heart defect. The sequencing input was thymocytes.

DNA for the CDR3: TGTGCCAGCAGCCAAGGCGGGGGCAGGGAGATTGCCACAGATACGCAGTATTTT. This encodes CASSQGGGREIATDTQYF. The chain is built from TRBV14 and TRBJ2-3; maybe TRBD2 (7 bases). CDR3 size: 18 residues. Looked up from germline, CDR1 is SGHDN and CDR2 is FVKESK. V lost 1 base and J 2 bases, leaving 19 bases between the germline ends.